This T cell receptor beta chain was documented in a study of blood T cells in healthy people across ages. The CDR3 sequence is 16 residues long. Germline lookup yields CDR1 LGHDT and CDR2 YNNKEL (reference sequence). Losses at the gene ends were 4 bases for V and 7 bases for J; bases not matched to a gene: 12. Primers used in a second PCR of about 7 to 12 cycles were a sample-barcoded 5' primer and a J-beta primer mix. From the 5' RACE reads, TCRdb called clonotypes with MiXCR, one entry per CDR3 protein. The sample lists over 1,500,000 distinct CDR3 sequences; roughly two fifths were seen once. The sequence was obtained from a human donor in good health. The specimen sequenced was blood. This chain links TRBV3-1 with TRBJ2-3; 9 nucleotides line up with TRBD1. Written as DNA, the CDR3 is TGTGCCAGCAGCCCCGCCGGGACAGGGAGAGGGAATACGCAGTATTTT. Translation gives CASSPAGTGRGNTQYF.